This T cell receptor beta chain was found in a study of OX40 agonist ivuxolimab in advanced cancers. The assay was immunoSEQ multiplex PCR, and TCRdb's table has in-frame clones only and misses some. The sample lists about 86,000 clones; more than 85% were seen once. Germline V gene data show CDR1 as SGHRS and CDR2 as YFSETQ. The CDR3 is 14 amino acids. V was pared by 4 bases and J by 7 bases, with 5 bases of the junction left unmatched. The chain couples TRBV5-1 to TRBJ2-1, with 10 bases fitting TRBD2. Here the sequenced sample was CD4+ or CD8+ T cells sorted from blood, taken in a trial of the OX40 agonist ivuxolimab. The receptor's source is an adult with an advanced solid tumor such as melanoma, head and neck, liver or kidney cancer. As DNA, the CDR3 is TGCGCCAGCAGCGACACTAGCGGGAAAAATGAGCAGTTCTTC. Protein: CASSDTSGKNEQFF.